A selection of T cell receptor beta chains follows, all from one sample in a study of CD8 T cells in ankylosing spondylitis. TCRdb independently ran MiXCR on the 5' RACE reads; one entry per CDR3 protein. The repertoire includes 200,000 to 250,000 distinct CDR3 sequences, 32% of them detected once, and approximately 4.6% sits in the top ten. The sequencing input was blood, either unsorted or a sorted T cell fraction (not recorded which). These receptors all come from a male donor with ankylosing spondylitis or in good health (not recorded which). Both conserved end residues are part of each CDR3. The order of the fields is V gene, CDR3 length, clone size, D gene, J gene, CDR3 DNA, CDR3 protein. D genes are given only for firm matches. Where a row states a size, it is once, few, many or the class of an expanded clone; other rows omit it.

>TRBV7-8|14|NA|NA|TRBJ2-1
TGTGCCAGCAGCTTAGTCGGGGGCCTGAATGAGCAGTTCTTC
CASSLVGGLNEQFF
>TRBV12-3/TRBV12-4|14|few|NA|TRBJ1-5
TGTGCCAGCAGTTTTGTCGGAGGGAATCAGCCCCAGCATTTT
CASSFVGGNQPQHF
>TRBV29-1|13|few|NA|TRBJ1-1
TGCAGCGTTGTTTCACAGACTAACACTGAAGCTTTCTTT
CSVVSQTNTEAFF
>TRBV7-2|16|NA|NA|TRBJ2-1
TGTGCCAGCAGCTTAGGGTACGGTACACGGGGTGATGAGCAGTTCTTC
CASSLGYGTRGDEQFF
>TRBV28|12|NA|NA|TRBJ2-1
TGTGCCAGCAGCCAAGGGGGATTTGAGCAGTTCTTC
CASSQGGFEQFF
>TRBV20-1|12|NA|NA|TRBJ1-2
TGCAGTGCTAGGGGGGGAAACTATGGCTACACCTTC
CSARGGNYGYTF
>TRBV12-3/TRBV12-4|12|few|NA|TRBJ2-5
TGTGCCAGCAGTTTTAGACAAGAGACCCAGTACTTC
CASSFRQETQYF
>TRBV20-1|14|few|TRBD1|TRBJ2-7
TGCAGTGCCACCGACAGGGTTGGTGTTTACGAGCAGTACTTC
CSATDRVGVYEQYF
>TRBV6-5|15|once|TRBD1|TRBJ1-1
TGTGCCAGCAGTTACGTTCCGGGACAGGGGTTTAGTTCTTTCTTT
CASSYVPGQGFSSFF
>TRBV20-1|14|few|NA|TRBJ1-5
TGCAGTGCTACCCGGGACACAGGAAATCAGCCCCAGCATTTT
CSATRDTGNQPQHF
>TRBV3-1|16|NA|NA|TRBJ2-1
TGTGCCAGCAGCCGCTCAGGGCTAAGCTCCTACAATGAGCAGTTCTTC
CASSRSGLSSYNEQFF
>TRBV12-3/TRBV12-4|15|NA|TRBD2|TRBJ2-7
TGTGCCAGCAGCCTAGGACTAGCGGGGATATACGAGCAGTACTTC
CASSLGLAGIYEQYF
>TRBV15|14|NA|NA|TRBJ2-7
TGTGCCACCAGCAGAGGAGACGGGCTCTACGAGCAGTACTTC
CATSRGDGLYEQYF
>TRBV9|15|NA|NA|TRBJ2-5
TGTGCCAGCAGCGTAGCTGGGCTAGGGACAGAGACCCAGTACTTC
CASSVAGLGTETQYF
>TRBV5-1|15|NA|TRBD1|TRBJ2-7
TGCGCCAGCAGCTTAACGGGACAGGTCGTCTACGAGCAGTACTTC
CASSLTGQVVYEQYF
>TRBV12-3/TRBV12-4|15|NA|NA|TRBJ2-7
TGTGCCAGCAGCCCGACGCACGGCGGCTCCTACGAGCAGTACTTC
CASSPTHGGSYEQYF
>TRBV3-1|20|NA|NA|TRBJ2-1
TGTGCCAGCAGACCGACTTTCTCGACAGCGAACTTGAAGGGTTACGATGAGCAGTTCTTC
CASRPTFSTANLKGYDEQFF
>TRBV12-3/TRBV12-4|13|NA|NA|TRBJ2-7
TGTGCCAGCAGCCGTGGGGGTCGGTACGAGCAGTACTTC
CASSRGGRYEQYF
>TRBV6-4|12|NA|NA|TRBJ1-2
TGTGCCAGCAGTGATGCAGGGGCTGGCTACACCTTC
CASSDAGAGYTF
>TRBV12-3/TRBV12-4|15|NA|NA|TRBJ2-7
TGTGCCAGCAGTCCGAACCCGACAGGTACCTACGAGCAGTACTTC
CASSPNPTGTYEQYF
>TRBV5-1|12|NA|NA|TRBJ2-7
TGCGCCAGCAGCTACAACAGGGACGAGCAGTACTTC
CASSYNRDEQYF
>TRBV20-1|14|NA|TRBD1|TRBJ2-7
TGCAGTGGGGCCGGGACAGCCCACTCTTACGAGCAGTACTTC
CSGAGTAHSYEQYF
>TRBV20-1|18|many|TRBD1|TRBJ1-5
TGCAGTGCCAAACCGGGACAGGAAGGGTTGGAGGGTAGTCAGCCCCAGCATTTT
CSAKPGQEGLEGSQPQHF
>TRBV9|13|NA|NA|TRBJ1-1
TGTGCCAGCAGCGATATCAGCGAGACTGAAGCTTTCTTT
CASSDISETEAFF
>TRBV7-7|13|NA|NA|TRBJ2-5
TGTGCCAGCAGCTTATGGCGCCAAGAGACCCAGTACTTC
CASSLWRQETQYF
>TRBV20-1|15|NA|NA|TRBJ1-6
TGCAGTGCCCAAGTTAAGGACACTTATAATTCACCCCTCCACTTT
CSAQVKDTYNSPLHF
>TRBV29-1|13|few|TRBD1|TRBJ2-2
TGCAGCGTCCTGACAGGGGTCACCGGGGAGCTGTTTTTT
CSVLTGVTGELFF
>TRBV27|15|NA|NA|TRBJ2-5
TGTGCCAGCAGTTTAAACTGGGACCGAGGAGAGACCCAGTACTTC
CASSLNWDRGETQYF
>TRBV20-1|15|few|NA|TRBJ1-1
TGCAGTGCTAGGGGAGGGACGCCCCTGGCCACTGAAGCTTTCTTT
CSARGGTPLATEAFF
>TRBV12-3/TRBV12-4|15|NA|TRBD1|TRBJ2-1
TGTGCCAGCAGTGACGACAGGGCGATTTACAATGAGCAGTTCTTC
CASSDDRAIYNEQFF
>TRBV5-1|18|NA|TRBD2|TRBJ2-5
TGCGCCAGCAGCTTGGCCGCTAGTTCTAGCGGATACCAAGAGACCCAGTACTTC
CASSLAASSSGYQETQYF
>TRBV24-1|15|NA|NA|TRBJ2-3
TGTGCCACCAGTGACTCAGGGCCCGGGACAGATACGCAGTATTTT
CATSDSGPGTDTQYF
>TRBV29-1|10|many|NA|TRBJ2-3
TGCAGCGCAGAGTCAGATACGCAGTATTTT
CSAESDTQYF
>TRBV7-2|15|few|NA|TRBJ2-7
TGTGCCAGCAGCTTTACACAGGGTGCTGGCTACGAGCAGTACTTC
CASSFTQGAGYEQYF
>TRBV6-5|14|NA|NA|TRBJ2-7
TGTGCCAGCAGTTCCGCCGGGACGCCGGGCCAATGGTACTTC
CASSSAGTPGQWYF
>TRBV10-2|14|NA|NA|TRBJ1-5
TGCGCCACCAGGGGAGGTTGGAGCAATCAGCCCCAGCATTTT
CATRGGWSNQPQHF
>TRBV20-1|14|few|TRBD2|TRBJ2-1
TGCAGTCCCAGCGGGGGGGCCTCGTATAATGAGCAGTTCTTC
CSPSGGASYNEQFF